These T cell receptor beta chains were read from a single sample in a study of T cells in Graves' hyperthyroidism and ophthalmopathy. MiXCR, run by TCRdb on the multiplex PCR reads, gives a single entry per CDR3 protein. This table has approximately 430,000 distinct CDR3 sequences, roughly 14% appearing once. The sequencing input was blood. All receptors come from a man younger than 35 with Graves' ophthalmopathy. The CDR3 runs from the conserved cysteine through the conserved F or W. The order of the fields is J gene, V gene, CDR3 protein.

>TRBJ2-7|TRBV6-5
CASSYSDESSYEQYF
>TRBJ1-2|TRBV20-1
CSAGYRDYGYTF
>TRBJ2-5|TRBV28
CASSSDRLGAAQYF
>TRBJ1-2|TRBV12-3/TRBV12-4
CASGGAGAYGYTF
>TRBJ2-7|TRBV7-6
CASSWDNPYEQYF
>TRBJ2-1|TRBV7-8
CASSLDDEQFF
>TRBJ2-7|TRBV2
CASGSQVTYEQYF
>TRBJ2-5|TRBV29-1
CSVPRGGGETQYF
>TRBJ2-3|TRBV15
CATSRRVGNTDTQYF
>TRBJ2-1|TRBV5-5
CASSVGATGAYNEQFF
>TRBJ2-3|TRBV5-6
CASSLLGVLGLGDTQYF
>TRBJ2-2|TRBV9
CASSVATGGPNTGELFF
>TRBJ2-2|TRBV7-2
CASSFKGRNTGELFF
>TRBJ2-1|TRBV2
CASNLLTDNEQFF
>TRBJ2-2|TRBV5-1
CASSFRTGWAGELFF